This T cell receptor (beta chain) was retrieved from a study of blood T cell repertoires in COVID-19. Study in general: Nucleic acid was either cDNA or gDNA, and it came from T cells, B-cell-depleted T cells, or PBMCs.

The Seattle patients, enrolled during active infection, were followed longitudinally. Libraries were prepared by immunoSEQ multiplex PCR; TCRdb keeps only in-frame clonotypes and omits some of them. The sample has 300,000 to 400,000 clones, approximately 86% seen once. The CDR3 runs 13 residues. V was pared by 4 bases and J by 1 base, with 7 bases between. Germline V CDR1 and CDR2: KGHSY, FQNENV. The sequence was obtained from a man aged 25 to 45 with COVID-19, enrolled during active disease. Sequencing was carried out using peripheral blood. The chain links TRBV16 to TRBJ1-2, with D possibly matching TRBD1 (5 bases). CDR3 in amino acids: CASSRDSNYGYTF. CDR3 nucleotides: TGTGCCAGCAGCCGAGACAGTAACTATGGCTACACCTTC.